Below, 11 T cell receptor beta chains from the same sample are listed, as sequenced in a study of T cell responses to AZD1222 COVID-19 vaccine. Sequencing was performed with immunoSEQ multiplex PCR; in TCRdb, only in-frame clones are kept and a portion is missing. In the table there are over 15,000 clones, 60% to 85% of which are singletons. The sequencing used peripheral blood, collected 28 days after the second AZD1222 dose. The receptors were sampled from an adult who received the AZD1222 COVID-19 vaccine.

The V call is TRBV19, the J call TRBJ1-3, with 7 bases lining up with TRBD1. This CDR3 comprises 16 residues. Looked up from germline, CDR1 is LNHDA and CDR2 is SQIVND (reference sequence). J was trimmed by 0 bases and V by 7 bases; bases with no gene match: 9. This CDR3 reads CASTKGTEVSGNTIYF. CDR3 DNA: TGTGCCAGTACCAAAGGGACAGAAGTCTCTGGAAACACCATATATTTT.

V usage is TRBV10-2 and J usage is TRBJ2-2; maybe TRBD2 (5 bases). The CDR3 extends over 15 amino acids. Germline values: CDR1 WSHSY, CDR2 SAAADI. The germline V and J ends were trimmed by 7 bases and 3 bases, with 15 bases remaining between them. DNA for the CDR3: TGCGCCAGCAATTGGGCAAAGGGAGACACCGGGGAGCTGTTTTTT. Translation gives CASNWAKGDTGELFF.

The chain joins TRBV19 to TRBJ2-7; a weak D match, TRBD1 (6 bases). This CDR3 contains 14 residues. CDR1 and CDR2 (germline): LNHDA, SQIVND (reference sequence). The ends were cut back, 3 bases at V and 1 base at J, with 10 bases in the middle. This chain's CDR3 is CASSMSGASYEQYF. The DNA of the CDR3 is TGTGCCAGTAGTATGTCAGGGGCGTCCTACGAGCAGTACTTC.

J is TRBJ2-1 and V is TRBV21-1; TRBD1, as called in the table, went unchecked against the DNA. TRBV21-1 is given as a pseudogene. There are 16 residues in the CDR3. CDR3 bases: TGTGCCAGCAGCGCACCGGGACAGCGGACGTCCCACACACAGTTCTTC. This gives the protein CASSAPGQRTSHTQFF.

The CDR3 DNA reads as TGTGCCAGCAGCTCCCGGCACGGGGGCAACACTGAAGCTTTCTTT. Residues: CASSSRHGGNTEAFF. The chain recombines TRBV7-2 with TRBJ1-1, with D tentatively TRBD1 (6 bases). Germline lookup yields CDR1 SGHTA and CDR2 FQGNSA. The CDR3 length is 15 residues. V was pared by 4 bases and J by 2 bases, with 14 bases between.

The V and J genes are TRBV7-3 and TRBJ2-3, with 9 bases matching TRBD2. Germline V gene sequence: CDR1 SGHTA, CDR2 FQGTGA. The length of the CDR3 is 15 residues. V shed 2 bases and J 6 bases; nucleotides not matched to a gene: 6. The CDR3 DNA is TGTGCCAGCAGCTTAGGCGGGGGGGCCTGGGATACGCAGTATTTT. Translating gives CASSLGGGAWDTQYF.

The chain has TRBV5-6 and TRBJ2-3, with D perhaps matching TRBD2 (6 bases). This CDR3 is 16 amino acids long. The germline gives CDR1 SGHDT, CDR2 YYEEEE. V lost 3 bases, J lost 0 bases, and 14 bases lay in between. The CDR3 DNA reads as TGTGCCAGCAGCTGGAAATTGGGGACTAGCACAGATACGCAGTATTTT. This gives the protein CASSWKLGTSTDTQYF.

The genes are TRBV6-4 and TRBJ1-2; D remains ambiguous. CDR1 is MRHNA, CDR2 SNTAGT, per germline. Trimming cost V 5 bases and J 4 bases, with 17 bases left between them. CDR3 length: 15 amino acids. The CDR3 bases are TGTGCCAGCAGTCAGGAGGGTTTGGCCCTCTATGGCTACACCTTC. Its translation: CASSQEGLALYGYTF.

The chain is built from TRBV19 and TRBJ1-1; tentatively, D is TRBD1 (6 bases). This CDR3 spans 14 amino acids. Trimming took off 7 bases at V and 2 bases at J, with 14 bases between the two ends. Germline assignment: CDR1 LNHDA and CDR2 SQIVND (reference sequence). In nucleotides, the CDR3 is TGTGCCAGTACCCTAGGGGGACCAAACACTGAAGCTTTCTTT. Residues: CASTLGGPNTEAFF. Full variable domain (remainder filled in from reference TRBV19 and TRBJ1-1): DGGITQSPKYLFRKEGQNVTLSCEQNLNHDAMYWYRQDPGQGLRLIYYSQIVNDFQKGDIAEGYSVSREKKESFPLTVTSAQKNPTAFYLCASTLGGPNTEAFFGQGTRLTVV.

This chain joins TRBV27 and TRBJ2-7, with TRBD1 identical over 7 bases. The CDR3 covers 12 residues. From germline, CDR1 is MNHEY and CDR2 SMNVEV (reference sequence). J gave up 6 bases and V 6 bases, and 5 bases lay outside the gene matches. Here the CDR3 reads CASREGQTEQYF. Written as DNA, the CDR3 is TGTGCCAGCAGAGAGGGACAGACCGAGCAGTACTTC.

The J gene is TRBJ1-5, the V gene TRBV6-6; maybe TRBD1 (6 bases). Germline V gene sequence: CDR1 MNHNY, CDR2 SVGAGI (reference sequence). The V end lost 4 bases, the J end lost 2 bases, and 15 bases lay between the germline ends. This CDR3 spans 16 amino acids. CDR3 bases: TGTGCCAGCAGTTTCCAACAGGGATTGGGCAATCAGCCCCAGCATTTT. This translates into CASSFQQGLGNQPQHF.